The T cell receptor beta chain described here comes from a study of vaccination and CD4 T cells after COVID-19. This clonotype showed up just a few times. The antigen is undetermined. Cultured CD4+ T-cell DNA underwent Oncomine TCR Beta short-read sequencing. A single record per CDR3 protein comes from TCRdb applying MiXCR to the PCR reads. The data contain fewer than 25,000 distinct CDR3 sequences, roughly 40% of them seen just once; the ten biggest clones take up approximately 18%. The treatment is: roughly 10-day PBMC culture with coronavirus spike peptide pools or control peptides (ViraFEST assay). The CDR3 has 15 amino acids. Germline CDR1 is LNHDA and CDR2 is SQIVND (reference sequence). After removal of 9 bases from V and 6 bases from J, the junction contained 12 bases not matched to a gene.

The gene calls are TRBV19 and TRBJ1-1; 11 nucleotides line up with TRBD1. The sequence came from a human donor who received a COVID-19 vaccine. The sequences come from CD4+ T cells from blood, cultured in vitro, collected before SARS-CoV-2 vaccination. The CDR3 nucleotides are TGTGCCAGGAGGAGGACAGGGGGCGCTACGGCTGAAGCTTTCTTT. Protein: CARRRTGGATAEAFF.